The clone carrying this T cell receptor (beta chain) was found many times. Its antigen is currently unknown. In germline, CDR1 is SQVTM, CDR2 ANQGSEA. This CDR3 spans 13 amino acids. Between the trimmed V and J ends, which lost 2 bases and 6 bases, there was a span of 8 bases. The sample belongs to a study of T cells after yellow fever vaccination. TCRdb processed the 5' RACE reads anew with MiXCR; each CDR3 protein has one entry. The sample includes some 240,000 distinct CDR3 sequences, about 3% of them seen just once. General study findings and limits: Just a small share of clonotypes turned up in the CD4 compartment as well as the CD8 compartment.

The receptor was derived from a man aged 18 to 30 who received the YFV17D yellow fever vaccine. Sequences were derived from CD4+ T cells sorted from PBMCs, sampled 10 days after the yellow fever booster vaccination. This chain joins TRBV29-1 and TRBJ1-6; perhaps TRBD1 as D (6 bases). The CDR3, as DNA: TGCAGCGTTGAATTGGACAGTAATTCACCCCTCCACTTT. Translating gives CSVELDSNSPLHF.